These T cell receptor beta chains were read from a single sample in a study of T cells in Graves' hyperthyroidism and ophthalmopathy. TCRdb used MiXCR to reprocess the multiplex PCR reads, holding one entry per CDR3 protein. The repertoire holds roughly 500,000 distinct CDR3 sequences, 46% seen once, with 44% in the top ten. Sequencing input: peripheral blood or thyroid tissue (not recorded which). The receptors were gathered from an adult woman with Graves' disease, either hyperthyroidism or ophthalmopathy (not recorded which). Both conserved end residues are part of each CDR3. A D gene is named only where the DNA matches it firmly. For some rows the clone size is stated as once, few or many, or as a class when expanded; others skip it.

cdr3_nt: TGCAGTGCCCGACAGGGCGAAAAACTGTTTTTT
cdr3_aa: CSARQGEKLFF
d_call: TRBD1
clone_size: many
j_call: TRBJ1-4
v_call: TRBV20-1

cdr3_nt: TGTGCCAGCAGTGAGGGGCGAGAAAAACTGTTTTTT
cdr3_aa: CASSEGREKLFF
d_call: .
clone_size: .
j_call: TRBJ1-4
v_call: TRBV12-3/TRBV12-4

cdr3_nt: TGTGCCAGCAGTGCCGACAGGGGGCCCGGGGAGCTGTTTTTT
cdr3_aa: CASSADRGPGELFF
d_call: TRBD1
clone_size: once
j_call: TRBJ2-2
v_call: TRBV2

cdr3_nt: TGTGCCAGCAGCTTGGGGAACCGACCTGTAGGAGAAAAACTGTTTTTT
cdr3_aa: CASSLGNRPVGEKLFF
d_call: .
clone_size: many
j_call: TRBJ1-4
v_call: TRBV5-5

cdr3_nt: TGTGCCATCAAGGGACAGGGGAGCTCTGGAAACACCATATATTTT
cdr3_aa: CAIKGQGSSGNTIYF
d_call: TRBD1
clone_size: .
j_call: TRBJ1-3
v_call: TRBV10-3

cdr3_nt: TGTGCCTGGAGTGTAACCGTGCAGTATTTT
cdr3_aa: CAWSVTVQYF
d_call: .
clone_size: many
j_call: TRBJ2-3
v_call: TRBV30

cdr3_nt: TGTGCCAGCACCTCCGAAGGGGCTGGGAACACCGGGGAGCTGTTTTTT
cdr3_aa: CASTSEGAGNTGELFF
d_call: .
clone_size: .
j_call: TRBJ2-2
v_call: TRBV28

cdr3_nt: TGTGCCAGTAGTATATCCGGACAGCTGAATCAGCCCCAGCATTTT
cdr3_aa: CASSISGQLNQPQHF
d_call: .
clone_size: many
j_call: TRBJ1-5
v_call: TRBV19

cdr3_nt: TGCAGTGCTAGGCGGTGGCTAAAGAGCTCCTACGAGCAGTACTTC
cdr3_aa: CSARRWLKSSYEQYF
d_call: .
clone_size: .
j_call: TRBJ2-7
v_call: TRBV20-1

cdr3_nt: TGTGCCAGCGGAGGGGAGTACCCTGGGGAGACCCAGTACTTC
cdr3_aa: CASGGEYPGETQYF
d_call: .
clone_size: .
j_call: TRBJ2-5
v_call: TRBV7-2

cdr3_nt: TGTGCCAGCAGCTTAGCGGGGGCGAGCACCGGGGAGCTGTTTTTT
cdr3_aa: CASSLAGASTGELFF
d_call: .
clone_size: .
j_call: TRBJ2-2
v_call: TRBV7-3

cdr3_nt: TGCAGCGCCCTGGCAAGGGATGCCTACGAGCAGTACTTC
cdr3_aa: CSALARDAYEQYF
d_call: .
clone_size: .
j_call: TRBJ2-7
v_call: TRBV29-1

cdr3_nt: TGTGCCAGCATCCCGGGGGGACTAGCGGGATCCTACAATGAGCAGTTCTTC
cdr3_aa: CASIPGGLAGSYNEQFF
d_call: TRBD2
clone_size: .
j_call: TRBJ2-1
v_call: TRBV7-8

cdr3_nt: TGCGCCAGCAGCTTGGTGGGGGAATTCGGCACTGAAGCTTTCTTT
cdr3_aa: CASSLVGEFGTEAFF
d_call: .
clone_size: many
j_call: TRBJ1-1
v_call: TRBV5-1

cdr3_nt: TGTGCCAGCATTCCCCTCCGGCGAGGGGGGGGCGCCGATGGCTACACCTTC
cdr3_aa: CASIPLRRGGGADGYTF
d_call: .
clone_size: .
j_call: TRBJ1-2
v_call: TRBV6-1

cdr3_nt: TGCAGTGCTGAGCCGGGACGGTTGAATTCACCCCTCCACTTT
cdr3_aa: CSAEPGRLNSPLHF
d_call: .
clone_size: .
j_call: TRBJ1-6
v_call: TRBV20-1

cdr3_nt: TGCAGCGTTGAAGGGGTTACTGGTTCACCCCTCCACTTT
cdr3_aa: CSVEGVTGSPLHF
d_call: .
clone_size: once
j_call: TRBJ1-6
v_call: TRBV29-1

cdr3_nt: TGTGCCAGCAGTGAAGAGGGGGGCAATCAGCCCCAGCATTTT
cdr3_aa: CASSEEGGNQPQHF
d_call: .
clone_size: .
j_call: TRBJ1-5
v_call: TRBV6-1

cdr3_nt: TGTGCCAGCAGATCAGGGGGCGCAGGGGAAAAACTGTTTTTT
cdr3_aa: CASRSGGAGEKLFF
d_call: TRBD1
clone_size: many
j_call: TRBJ1-4
v_call: TRBV7-9

cdr3_nt: TGTGCCAGCAGCCAAGTTCCCGGGGCGAAACTGTTTTTT
cdr3_aa: CASSQVPGAKLFF
d_call: .
clone_size: many
j_call: TRBJ1-4
v_call: TRBV3-1

cdr3_nt: TGCAGTGCTAGGGCCCCGACTAACACTGAAGCTTTCTTT
cdr3_aa: CSARAPTNTEAFF
d_call: .
clone_size: .
j_call: TRBJ1-1
v_call: TRBV20-1

cdr3_nt: TGCGCCAGCAGCCAAGAAGGGGGACAGCCTAATGAAAAACTGTTTTTT
cdr3_aa: CASSQEGGQPNEKLFF
d_call: TRBD1
clone_size: .
j_call: TRBJ1-4
v_call: TRBV7-2

cdr3_nt: TGTGCCAGTAGTACGACAGGAGATAATCAGCCCCAGCATTTT
cdr3_aa: CASSTTGDNQPQHF
d_call: .
clone_size: .
j_call: TRBJ1-5
v_call: TRBV19

cdr3_nt: TGTGCCATCAGACACGGACAGGGCTTTAATGAAAAACTGTTTTTT
cdr3_aa: CAIRHGQGFNEKLFF
d_call: TRBD1
clone_size: .
j_call: TRBJ1-4
v_call: TRBV10-3

cdr3_nt: TGTGCCAGCAGTGAAGCCAGGGAGGGTGAAGAACTGTTTTTT
cdr3_aa: CASSEAREGEELFF
d_call: .
clone_size: .
j_call: TRBJ1-4
v_call: TRBV2

cdr3_nt: TGTGCCAGCAGCCGCCAGGGACAGGCGAACACTGAAGCTTTCTTT
cdr3_aa: CASSRQGQANTEAFF
d_call: TRBD1
clone_size: many
j_call: TRBJ1-1
v_call: TRBV7-9

cdr3_nt: TGTGCCAGTAGTATTAGTGCTACAGATTATCAGCCCCAGCATTTT
cdr3_aa: CASSISATDYQPQHF
d_call: .
clone_size: many
j_call: TRBJ1-5
v_call: TRBV19

cdr3_nt: TGTGCCAGCAGCCTACAGGGTCCCGGGGCCAACGTCCTGACTTTC
cdr3_aa: CASSLQGPGANVLTF
d_call: .
clone_size: many
j_call: TRBJ2-6
v_call: TRBV7-9

cdr3_nt: TGTGCCATCAGGGGAATCTTTCTAGCGGGGGAGTTAGATGAGCAGTACTTC
cdr3_aa: CAIRGIFLAGELDEQYF
d_call: TRBD2
clone_size: .
j_call: TRBJ2-7
v_call: TRBV10-3

cdr3_nt: TGTGCCAGCAGCCAAAATATTGAAGGGGAAAAACTGTTTTTT
cdr3_aa: CASSQNIEGEKLFF
d_call: .
clone_size: .
j_call: TRBJ1-4
v_call: TRBV6-5

cdr3_nt: TGTGCCATCAGTGAGATACAGGGGGGAACAACTGAAGCTTTCTTT
cdr3_aa: CAISEIQGGTTEAFF
d_call: TRBD1
clone_size: few
j_call: TRBJ1-1
v_call: TRBV10-3

cdr3_nt: TGTGCCAGCAGATACGTGGGGTCGAACACTGAAGCTTTCTTT
cdr3_aa: CASRYVGSNTEAFF
d_call: .
clone_size: .
j_call: TRBJ1-1
v_call: TRBV2

cdr3_nt: TGCAGCTTGGAAAAGGGGCCTGGAAACACCATATATTTT
cdr3_aa: CSLEKGPGNTIYF
d_call: .
clone_size: .
j_call: TRBJ1-3
v_call: TRBV29-1

cdr3_nt: TGCAGTGCTAGCAGACAGCCAAATTCACCCCTCCACTTT
cdr3_aa: CSASRQPNSPLHF
d_call: .
clone_size: .
j_call: TRBJ1-6
v_call: TRBV29-1

cdr3_nt: TGCGCCAGCAGCCAAGATTTCCGGGGTACTAATGAAAAACTGTTTTTT
cdr3_aa: CASSQDFRGTNEKLFF
d_call: .
clone_size: few
j_call: TRBJ1-4
v_call: TRBV4-3

cdr3_nt: TGTGCCAGCAGCCTCCAGGGGGATCGACTAGTTGGCCCTAGCGAGCAGTACTTC
cdr3_aa: CASSLQGDRLVGPSEQYF
d_call: .
clone_size: many
j_call: TRBJ2-7
v_call: TRBV7-2

cdr3_nt: TGTGCCAGCAGCCTTGGACAGCTTTCGAACACTGAAGCTTTCTTT
cdr3_aa: CASSLGQLSNTEAFF
d_call: .
clone_size: many
j_call: TRBJ1-1
v_call: TRBV5-5

cdr3_nt: TGTGCCAGCAGTGGAAGCTATAATTCACCCCTCCACTTT
cdr3_aa: CASSGSYNSPLHF
d_call: .
clone_size: many
j_call: TRBJ1-6
v_call: TRBV2

cdr3_nt: TGTGCCAGCAGCTTAGACCCGGGACAGGGTAGAGGCAATCAGCCCCAGCATTTT
cdr3_aa: CASSLDPGQGRGNQPQHF
d_call: TRBD1
clone_size: many
j_call: TRBJ1-5
v_call: TRBV7-9

cdr3_nt: TGTGCCAGCAGCGGATCGTATGTTTCCTCTGGAAACACCATATATTTT
cdr3_aa: CASSGSYVSSGNTIYF
d_call: .
clone_size: .
j_call: TRBJ1-3
v_call: TRBV9